What follows are 9 T cell receptor beta chains derived from one specimen sequenced in a study of regulatory T cells. Amplification used 52 TRBV primers and 13 TRBJ primers. TCRdb's table, derived via immunoSEQ multiplex PCR, lists solely in-frame clones and lacks some. This table has just over 20,000 clones, under 95% appearing once. Material for sequencing was CD8+ T cells sorted from blood. The origin of the receptors is a child aged 2 to 10 with CD3G deficiency.

V and J are TRBV28 and TRBJ2-2, with D perhaps being TRBD1 or TRBD2 (5 bases each). The germline V gene encodes CDR1 MDHEN and CDR2 SYDVKM. The CDR3 is made up of 15 amino acids. The ends were cut back, 5 bases at V and 6 bases at J, with 16 bases in the middle. CDR3: CASSIRGPGSGELFF. The CDR3 DNA follows: TGTGCCAGCAGTATCCGGGGCCCTGGGTCCGGGGAGCTGTTTTTT. Combining the CDR3 with reference TRBV28 and TRBJ2-2 gives the whole variable domain DVKVTQSSRYLVKRTGEKVFLECVQDMDHENMFWYRQDPGLGLRLIYFSYDVKMKEKGDIPEGYSVSREKKERFSLILESASTNQTSMYLCASSIRGPGSGELFFGEGSRLTVL.

V gene TRBV19 combines with J gene TRBJ1-1; TRBD1 might be the D (5 bases). V was cut by 3 bases and J by 1 base, with 12 bases left in between. Germline V gives CDR1 LNHDA, CDR2 SQIVND (reference sequence). This CDR3 is built from 15 residues. CDR3 residues: CASSIGLQGNTEAFF. CDR3 sequence (DNA): TGTGCCAGTAGTATCGGGCTGCAGGGGAACACTGAAGCTTTCTTT.

This rearrangement joins TRBV6-1 to TRBJ2-7, with D maybe TRBD2 (5 bases). CDR1 MNHNS and CDR2 SASEGT come from the germline V gene. Trimming cost V 8 bases and J 4 bases, with 12 bases left between them. CDR3 length: 12 amino acids. In nucleotides, the CDR3 is TGTGCCAGCTCTGTGGGAGCATACGAGCAGTACTTC. Residues: CASSVGAYEQYF.

V is TRBV4-1 and J is TRBJ2-7; 10 nucleotides match TRBD2. V lost 4 bases and J lost 2; bases outside the gene matches: 14. The CDR3 spans 18 residues. The germline V gene encodes CDR1 MGHRA and CDR2 YSYEKL. The CDR3 loop is CASSPRAETSGLPYEQYF. The CDR3 region has the DNA TGCGCCAGCAGCCCACGGGCCGAGACTAGCGGGCTCCCCTACGAGCAGTACTTC.

This CDR3 is CASSLMFGDTGELFF. The CDR3 DNA is TGTGCCAGCAGTTTAATGTTTGGGGACACCGGGGAGCTGTTTTTT. The rearrangement links TRBV28 to TRBJ2-2; D gene uncertain. The germline V gene encodes CDR1 MDHEN and CDR2 SYDVKM. Trimming took off 2 bases at V and 3 bases at J, with 10 bases between the two ends. This CDR3 contains 15 residues.

CDR3 sequence reads: CASSSGQGAGEQYF. The CDR3 DNA reads TGTGCCAGCAGTTCGGGACAGGGGGCCGGGGAGCAGTACTTC. The V gene is TRBV28, the J gene TRBJ2-7, with TRBD1 identical over 12 bases. After removal of 4 bases from V and 7 bases from J, the junction contained 5 bases not matched to a gene. CDR3 length: 14 amino acids. CDR1 is MDHEN and CDR2 is SYDVKM in the germline V gene.

This CDR3 is CASSQSLPTNTEAFF. Written as DNA, the CDR3 is TGCGCCAGCAGCCAGTCGCTCCCTACGAACACTGAAGCTTTCTTT. The genes are TRBV4-1 and TRBJ1-1; D ambiguous. This CDR3 contains 15 residues. V lost 3 bases and J lost 1, with 12 bases in between. Per germline, CDR1 MGHRA and CDR2 YSYEKL.

The genes are TRBV28 and TRBJ1-2; weak D call: TRBD1 (5 bases). The CDR3 is made up of 15 amino acids. Germline-derived CDR1 and CDR2 are MDHEN and SYDVKM. V was clipped by 2 bases and J by 3 bases, with 13 bases between them. The CDR3 nucleotides read TGTGCCAGCAGTTTAGACCGGGGCCTTCACTATGGCTACACCTTC. It specifies CASSLDRGLHYGYTF.

This clone was recorded once. The J gene is TRBJ1-1, the V gene TRBV28; no clear D gene. V lost 3 bases and J 4 bases, leaving 6 bases between the germline ends. The germline V gene encodes CDR1 MDHEN and CDR2 SYDVKM. The CDR3 spans 12 residues. CDR3 in DNA: TGTGCCAGCAGTTTTTCGGGCACTGAAGCTTTCTTT. Translated, it gives CASSFSGTEAFF. Combining the CDR3 with reference TRBV28 and TRBJ1-1 gives the whole variable domain DVKVTQSSRYLVKRTGEKVFLECVQDMDHENMFWYRQDPGLGLRLIYFSYDVKMKEKGDIPEGYSVSREKKERFSLILESASTNQTSMYLCASSFSGTEAFFGQGTRLTVV.